This note documents a single TCR beta chain sequence. Its antigen is not known. The sample originates from a study of vaccination and CD4 T cells after COVID-19. Specified treatment: approximately nine-day PBMC culture with coronavirus spike peptide pools or control peptides (ViraFEST assay). The CDR3 is 15 amino acids. The germline V gene has CDR1 LNHDA and CDR2 SQIVND (reference sequence). V lost 4 bases and J lost 5, with 14 bases in between. Sequencing of the DNA from cultured CD4+ T cells was carried out with the Oncomine TCR Beta short-read assay. TCRdb used MiXCR to reprocess the PCR reads, holding one entry per CDR3 protein. The sample holds 10,000 to 15,000 distinct CDR3 sequences, around 70% seen once.

This specimen was CD4+ T cells from blood, cultured in vitro, taken after SARS-CoV-2 vaccination. This TCR derives from a human donor who received a COVID-19 vaccine. The rearrangement uses TRBV19 and TRBJ2-2, with D tentatively TRBD1 (6 bases). CDR3 residues: CASSTITGRTGELFF. In nucleotides, the CDR3 is TGTGCCAGTAGTACAATCACAGGGCGGACCGGGGAGCTGTTTTTT.